Below, one T cell receptor beta chain is given with its context. Seattle researchers signed up patients amid active infection and tracked them longitudinally. These data are taken from a study of blood T cell repertoires in COVID-19. On the study more broadly: The study drew acute and convalescent COVID-19 samples from the United States, Italy and Spain.

Assay used: immunoSEQ multiplex PCR; TCRdb lists only in-frame clones, some missing. Of 250,000 to 300,000 clones listed, roughly 92% were seen once; the top ten hold about 2%. This sequence was found in a woman younger than 45 with COVID-19, enrolled during active disease. Sequencing input: peripheral blood.

The CDR3, as DNA: TGTGCCAGCAGTCAGGGACAGCACTACGAGCAGTACTTC. Its translation is CASSQGQHYEQYF. The J gene is TRBJ2-7, the V gene TRBV2, with 7 bases fitting TRBD1. CDR3 length equals 13 residues. Germline CDR1 is SNHLY and CDR2 is FYNNEI. The V gene end was trimmed by 5 bases and the J gene end by 3 bases; junction bases not matched to a gene: 4.